This T cell receptor beta chain was sequenced during a study of blood T cell repertoires in COVID-19. For the study at large: Sample material is recorded as cDNA or gDNA derived from T cells, B-cell-depleted T cells, or PBMCs.

TCRdb's copy holds only in-frame clones and misses some; the assay was immunoSEQ multiplex PCR. Of 200,000 to 250,000 clones listed, roughly 89% are singletons. This sequence was found in a man aged 60 to 75 who had recovered from COVID-19. Sequencing was performed on peripheral blood.

The CDR3 loop is CSASDVLSSPLHF. CDR3 DNA sequence: TGCAGTGCTAGTGACGTCTTGAGCTCACCCCTCCACTTT. The chain employs TRBV20-1 and TRBJ1-6; D uncertain. This CDR3 is 13 amino acids long. CDR1 DFQATT and CDR2 SNEGSKA come from the germline V gene (reference sequence). The germline V and J ends were trimmed by 3 bases and 10 bases, with 13 bases remaining between them.